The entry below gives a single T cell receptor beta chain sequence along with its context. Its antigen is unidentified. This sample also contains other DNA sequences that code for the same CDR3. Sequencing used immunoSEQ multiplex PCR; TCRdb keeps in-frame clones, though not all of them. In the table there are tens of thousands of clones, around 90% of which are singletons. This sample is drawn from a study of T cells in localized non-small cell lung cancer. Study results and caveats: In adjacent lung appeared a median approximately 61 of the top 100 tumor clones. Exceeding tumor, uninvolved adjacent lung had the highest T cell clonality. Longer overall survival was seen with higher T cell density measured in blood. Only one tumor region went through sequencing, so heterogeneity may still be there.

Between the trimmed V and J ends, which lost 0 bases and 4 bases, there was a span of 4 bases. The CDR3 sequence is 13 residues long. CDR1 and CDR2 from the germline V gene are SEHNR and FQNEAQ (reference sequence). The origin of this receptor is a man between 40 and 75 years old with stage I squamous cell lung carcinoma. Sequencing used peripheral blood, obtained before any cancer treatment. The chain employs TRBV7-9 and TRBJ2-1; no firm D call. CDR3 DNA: TGTGCCAGCAGCTTAGCCAGATACAATGAGCAGTTCTTC. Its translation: CASSLARYNEQFF.